The present T cell receptor (beta chain) was sequenced within a study of cytomegalovirus exposure and HLA in healthy donors. The PCR contained 60 Vbeta and 13 Jbeta primers. The repertoire was sequenced with immunoSEQ multiplex PCR; TCRdb's copy has only in-frame clones and lacks some. This sample has about 140,000 clones; less than 85% occur once, and the top ten carry 8.8%. Whole-study findings and limits: CMV serostatus alone was available as immune exposure information.

Comment on this clone: What it binds is unknown.

V was trimmed by 0 bases and J by 2 bases, leaving 8 bases between them. Germline loops: CDR1 MNHEY, CDR2 SVGAGI. The CDR3 spans 14 residues. The sample was PBMCs. The rearrangement links TRBV6-5 to TRBJ2-7; D gene uncertain. This clonotype originated in a woman aged 45-65 years in good health and CMV-seropositive. In nucleotides, the CDR3 is TGTGCCAGCAGTTACTCGCTAACAGCCTACGAGCAGTACTTC. This sequence encodes CASSYSLTAYEQYF.